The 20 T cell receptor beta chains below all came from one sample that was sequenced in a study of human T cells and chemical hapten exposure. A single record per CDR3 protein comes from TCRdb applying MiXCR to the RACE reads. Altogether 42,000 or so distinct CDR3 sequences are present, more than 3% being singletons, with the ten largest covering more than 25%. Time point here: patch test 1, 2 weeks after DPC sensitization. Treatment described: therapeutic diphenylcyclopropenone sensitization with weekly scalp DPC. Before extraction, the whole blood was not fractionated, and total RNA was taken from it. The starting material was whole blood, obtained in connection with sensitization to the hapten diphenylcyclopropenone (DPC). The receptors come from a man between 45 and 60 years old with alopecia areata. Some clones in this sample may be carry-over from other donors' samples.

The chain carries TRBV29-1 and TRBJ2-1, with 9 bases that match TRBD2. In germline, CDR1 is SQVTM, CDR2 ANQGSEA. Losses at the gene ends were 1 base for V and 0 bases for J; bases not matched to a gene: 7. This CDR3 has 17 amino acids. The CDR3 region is CSVEGASGTSSYNEQFF. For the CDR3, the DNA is TGCAGCGTTGAAGGCGCTAGCGGGACCTCCTCCTACAATGAGCAGTTCTTC.

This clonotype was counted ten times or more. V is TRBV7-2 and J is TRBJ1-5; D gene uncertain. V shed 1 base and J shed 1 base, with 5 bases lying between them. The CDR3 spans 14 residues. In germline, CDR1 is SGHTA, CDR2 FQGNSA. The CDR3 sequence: CASSLGVSNQPQHF. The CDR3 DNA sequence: TGTGCCAGCAGCTTAGGGGTGAGCAATCAGCCCCAGCATTTT.

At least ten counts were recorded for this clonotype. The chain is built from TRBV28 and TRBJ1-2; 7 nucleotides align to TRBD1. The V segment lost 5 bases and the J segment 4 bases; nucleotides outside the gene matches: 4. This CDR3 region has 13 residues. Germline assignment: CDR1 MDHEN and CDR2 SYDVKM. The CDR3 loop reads CASSPDRFYGYTF. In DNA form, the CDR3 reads TGTGCCAGCAGTCCGGACAGGTTCTATGGCTACACCTTC.

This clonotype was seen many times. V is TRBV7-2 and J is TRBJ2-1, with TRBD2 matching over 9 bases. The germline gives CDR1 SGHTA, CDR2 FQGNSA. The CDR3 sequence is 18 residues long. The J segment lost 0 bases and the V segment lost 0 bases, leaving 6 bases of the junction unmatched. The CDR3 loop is CASSLASPSGISYNEQFF. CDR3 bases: TGTGCCAGCAGCTTAGCATCGCCTAGCGGGATCTCCTACAATGAGCAGTTCTTC.

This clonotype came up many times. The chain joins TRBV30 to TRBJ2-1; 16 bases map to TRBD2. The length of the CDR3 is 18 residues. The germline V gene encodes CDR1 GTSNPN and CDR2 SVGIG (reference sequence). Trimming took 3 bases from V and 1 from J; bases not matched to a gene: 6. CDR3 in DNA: TGTGCCTGGAGGAGGGGACTAGCGGGAGGGGGATCCTACAATGAGCAGTTCTTC. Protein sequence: CAWRRGLAGGGSYNEQFF. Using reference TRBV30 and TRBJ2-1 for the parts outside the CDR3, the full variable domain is SQTIHQWPATLVQPVGSPLSLECTVEGTSNPNLYWYRQAAGRGLQLLFYSVGIGQISSEVPQNLSASRPQDRQFILSSKKLLLSDSGFYLCAWRRGLAGGGSYNEQFFGPGTRLTVL.

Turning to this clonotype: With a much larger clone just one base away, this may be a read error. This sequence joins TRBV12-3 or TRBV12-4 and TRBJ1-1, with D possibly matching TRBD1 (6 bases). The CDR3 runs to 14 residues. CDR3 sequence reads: CASRADRMNTGAFF. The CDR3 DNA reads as TGTGCCAGCAGGGCAGACAGGATGAACACTGGAGCTTTCTTT.

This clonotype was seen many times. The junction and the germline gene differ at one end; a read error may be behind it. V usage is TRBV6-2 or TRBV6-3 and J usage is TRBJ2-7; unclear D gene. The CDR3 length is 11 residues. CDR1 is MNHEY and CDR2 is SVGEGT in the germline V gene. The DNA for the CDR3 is TGTGCCAGCAGTTACTCCCACGAGCAGTACTTC. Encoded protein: CASSYSHEQYF.

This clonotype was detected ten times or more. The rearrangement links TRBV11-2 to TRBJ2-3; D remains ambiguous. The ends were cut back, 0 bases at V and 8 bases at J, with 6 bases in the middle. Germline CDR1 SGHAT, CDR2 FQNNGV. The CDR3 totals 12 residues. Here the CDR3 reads CASSLDQLTQYF. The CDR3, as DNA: TGTGCCAGCAGCTTAGATCAACTTACGCAGTATTTT.

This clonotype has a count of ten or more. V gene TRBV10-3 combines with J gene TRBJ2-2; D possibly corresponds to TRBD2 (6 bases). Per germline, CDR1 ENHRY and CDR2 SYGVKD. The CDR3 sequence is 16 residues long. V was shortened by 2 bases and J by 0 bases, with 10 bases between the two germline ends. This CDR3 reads CAISETAGSNTGELFF. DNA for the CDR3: TGTGCCATCAGTGAGACCGCGGGGTCGAACACCGGGGAGCTGTTTTTT.

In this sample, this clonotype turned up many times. In DNA form, the CDR3 reads TGTGCCAGCAGTCCGAACAGCAGCAATCAGCCCCAGCATTTT. Translated, it gives CASSPNSSNQPQHF. The chain carries TRBV27 and TRBJ1-5; the D is unclear. The CDR3 runs 14 residues. The V and J ends lost 5 bases and 1 base respectively, with 9 bases between them. The V gene's germline CDR1 is MNHEY and CDR2 SMNVEV (reference sequence).

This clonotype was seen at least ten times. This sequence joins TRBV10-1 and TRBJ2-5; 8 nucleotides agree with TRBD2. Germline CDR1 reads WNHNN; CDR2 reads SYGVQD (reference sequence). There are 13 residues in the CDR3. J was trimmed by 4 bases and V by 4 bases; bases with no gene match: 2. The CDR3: CASSVAGGETQYF. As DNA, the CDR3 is TGCGCCAGCAGTGTGGCGGGAGGAGAGACCCAGTACTTC.

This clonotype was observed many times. Here the CDR3 DNA reads TGTGCCAGCACCCCCGGGGGACATTTTTCACCCCTCCACTTT. Encoded protein: CASTPGGHFSPLHF. The chain uses TRBV28 and TRBJ1-6; D perhaps matches TRBD1 (6 bases). The CDR3 has 14 amino acids. Germline V gene data show CDR1 as MDHEN and CDR2 as SYDVKM. Between the trimmed V and J ends, which lost 7 bases and 9 bases, there was a span of 16 bases.

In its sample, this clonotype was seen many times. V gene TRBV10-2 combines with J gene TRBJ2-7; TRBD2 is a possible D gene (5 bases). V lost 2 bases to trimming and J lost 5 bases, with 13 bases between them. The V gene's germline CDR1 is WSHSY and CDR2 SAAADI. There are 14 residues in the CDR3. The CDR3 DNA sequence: TGCGCCAGCAGTGAGGCAGGCTGGAGGAACGAGCAGTACTTC. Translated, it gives CASSEAGWRNEQYF.

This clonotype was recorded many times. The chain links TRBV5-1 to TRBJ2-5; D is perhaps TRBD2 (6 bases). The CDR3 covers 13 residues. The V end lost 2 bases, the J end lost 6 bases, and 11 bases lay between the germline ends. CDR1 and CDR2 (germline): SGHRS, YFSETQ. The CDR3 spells CASSFGGEQTQYF. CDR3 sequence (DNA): TGCGCCAGCAGCTTCGGAGGGGAGCAGACCCAGTACTTC. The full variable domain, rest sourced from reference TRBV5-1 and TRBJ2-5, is KAGVTQTPRYLIKTRGQQVTLSCSPISGHRSVSWYQQTPGQGLQFLFEYFSETQRNKGNFPGRFSGRQFSNSRSEMNVSTLELGDSALYLCASSFGGEQTQYFGPGTRLLVL.

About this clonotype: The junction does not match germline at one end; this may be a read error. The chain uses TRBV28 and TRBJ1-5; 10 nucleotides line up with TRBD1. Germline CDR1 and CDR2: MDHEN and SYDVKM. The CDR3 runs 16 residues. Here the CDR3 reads CASRLSTGGGNQPQHF. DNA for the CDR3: TGTGCCAGCAGATTATCGACAGGGGGCGGCAATCAGCCCCAGCATTTT.

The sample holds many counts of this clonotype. This chain's CDR3 is CASSVDRWGTDTQYF. In nucleotides, the CDR3 is TGCGCCAGCAGCGTGGACAGGTGGGGAACAGATACGCAGTATTTT. The chain links TRBV5-1 to TRBJ2-3; 7 positions match TRBD1. Germline assignment: CDR1 SGHRS and CDR2 YFSETQ. CDR3 length equals 15 residues. V dropped 4 bases and J dropped 3; count of bases not matched to a gene: 8.

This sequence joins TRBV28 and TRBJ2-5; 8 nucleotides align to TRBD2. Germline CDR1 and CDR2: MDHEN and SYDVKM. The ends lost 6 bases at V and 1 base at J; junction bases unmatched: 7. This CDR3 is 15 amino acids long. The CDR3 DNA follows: TGTGCCAGCAGGTCAGCGGGAGCGTCCCAAGAGACCCAGTACTTC. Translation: CASRSAGASQETQYF.

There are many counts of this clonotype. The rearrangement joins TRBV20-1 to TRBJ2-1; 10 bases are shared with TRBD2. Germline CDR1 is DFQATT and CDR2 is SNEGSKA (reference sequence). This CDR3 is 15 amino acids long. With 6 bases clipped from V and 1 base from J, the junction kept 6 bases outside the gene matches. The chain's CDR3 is CSAPSGSLSYNEQFF. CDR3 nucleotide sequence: TGCAGTGCCCCTAGCGGGAGTCTATCCTACAATGAGCAGTTCTTC.

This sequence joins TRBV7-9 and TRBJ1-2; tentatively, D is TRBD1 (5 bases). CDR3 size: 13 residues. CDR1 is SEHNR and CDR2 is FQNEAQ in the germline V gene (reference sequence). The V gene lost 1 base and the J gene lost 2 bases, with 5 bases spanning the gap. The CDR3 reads CASSLGQNYGYTF. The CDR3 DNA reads TGTGCCAGCAGCTTAGGACAGAACTATGGCTACACCTTC.

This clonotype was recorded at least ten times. Here the CDR3 DNA reads TGTGCCAGCAGCCAAGAGGAGGGACGTCCGTGGTATGGCTACACCTTC. Its protein product is CASSQEEGRPWYGYTF. The chain uses TRBV3-1 and TRBJ1-2; D possibly corresponds to TRBD1 (5 bases). This CDR3 is built from 16 residues. Trimming pared 0 bases from V and 5 bases from J, leaving 16 bases between. CDR1 and CDR2 from the germline V gene are LGHDT and YNNKEL (reference sequence).